A selection of T cell receptor beta chains follows, all from one sample in a study of pediatric ulcerative colitis. Generated by immunoSEQ multiplex PCR, the TCRdb table keeps only in-frame clones and is missing some. The table lists roughly 17,000 clones, around 70% of them singletons. Sequenced material: gut tissue. The source is a girl aged 5 to 17 with moderate ulcerative colitis. Each CDR3 is given with its conserved first and last residue. The D gene is left open where the match is weak. The size of a clone is reported for some rows only, either as once, few or many, or as a class for expanded clones.

v_call: TRBV2; clone_size: NA; d_call: NA; j_call: TRBJ1-2; cdr3_nt: TGTGCCAGCAGCGGGGGGGGATGGAACTATGGCTACACCTTC; cdr3_aa: CASSGGGWNYGYTF
v_call: TRBV5-1; clone_size: NA; d_call: TRBD1; j_call: TRBJ1-1; cdr3_nt: TGCGCCAGCAGCTTGTTGTCCAGGGGGAGTTCGACTGAAGCTTTCTTT; cdr3_aa: CASSLLSRGSSTEAFF
v_call: TRBV7-6; clone_size: NA; d_call: NA; j_call: TRBJ2-1; cdr3_nt: TGTGCCAGCAGCCCAGTGGTCGGGACTAGGGGGCAGCAGTTCTTC; cdr3_aa: CASSPVVGTRGQQFF
v_call: TRBV2; clone_size: NA; d_call: NA; j_call: TRBJ1-6; cdr3_nt: TGTGCCAGCAGTGTGAGTGCTTCACCCCTCCACTTT; cdr3_aa: CASSVSASPLHF
v_call: TRBV19; clone_size: NA; d_call: TRBD1; j_call: TRBJ2-7; cdr3_nt: TGTGCCAGTGGCTCGGGACAGATCTACGAGCAGTACTTC; cdr3_aa: CASGSGQIYEQYF
v_call: TRBV27; clone_size: few; d_call: TRBD1; j_call: TRBJ1-2; cdr3_nt: TGTGCCAGCAGTACTACGACAGGGGTGGGTGGCTACACCTTC; cdr3_aa: CASSTTTGVGGYTF
v_call: TRBV10-3; clone_size: once; d_call: NA; j_call: TRBJ2-7; cdr3_nt: TGTGCCATCAGTGAGCGGGAGAGCTCCTACGAGCAGTACTTC; cdr3_aa: CAISERESSYEQYF
v_call: TRBV5-1; clone_size: once; d_call: NA; j_call: TRBJ1-2; cdr3_nt: TGCGCCAGCAAAGGGGGTACCGACTATGGCTACACCTTC; cdr3_aa: CASKGGTDYGYTF
v_call: TRBV2; clone_size: NA; d_call: TRBD2; j_call: TRBJ2-7; cdr3_nt: TGTGCCAGCAGTGAATACCAGGGAGGGAGATACGAGCAGTACTTC; cdr3_aa: CASSEYQGGRYEQYF
v_call: TRBV19; clone_size: NA; d_call: NA; j_call: TRBJ1-5; cdr3_nt: TGTGCCAGTAGTATAGACCCTCGGAGGGGGTCCGGCCAGCCCCAGCATTTT; cdr3_aa: CASSIDPRRGSGQPQHF
v_call: TRBV9; clone_size: NA; d_call: NA; j_call: TRBJ2-1; cdr3_nt: TGTGCCAGCAGCGTAGATCAGGCGCAGAACAATGAGCAGTTCTTC; cdr3_aa: CASSVDQAQNNEQFF
v_call: TRBV7-9; clone_size: NA; d_call: TRBD1; j_call: TRBJ1-2; cdr3_nt: TGTGCCAGCAGCCCCCCCGGACAGGCCCACTATGGCTACACCTTC; cdr3_aa: CASSPPGQAHYGYTF
v_call: TRBV4-1; clone_size: NA; d_call: NA; j_call: TRBJ2-7; cdr3_nt: TGCGCCAGCAGCCAATCGACGGGGGCCAGCTCCTACGAGCAGTACTTC; cdr3_aa: CASSQSTGASSYEQYF
v_call: TRBV6-5; clone_size: NA; d_call: TRBD1; j_call: TRBJ1-2; cdr3_nt: TGTGCCAGCAGTTACAACAGGGGGCAAGGTGGCTACACCTTC; cdr3_aa: CASSYNRGQGGYTF
v_call: TRBV6-1; clone_size: few; d_call: NA; j_call: TRBJ1-5; cdr3_nt: TGTGCCAGCAGTGGCCCCCGGCTTGAGGGGCGCGCAAGCAATCAGCCCCAGCATTTT; cdr3_aa: CASSGPRLEGRASNQPQHF
v_call: TRBV6-5; clone_size: NA; d_call: NA; j_call: TRBJ1-3; cdr3_nt: TGTGCCAGCGGGGAATTAGCTGGAAACACCATATATTTT; cdr3_aa: CASGELAGNTIYF
v_call: TRBV13; clone_size: NA; d_call: TRBD1; j_call: TRBJ2-6; cdr3_nt: TGTGCCAGCAGCCAGGGGGCTGGGGCCAACGTCCTGACTTTC; cdr3_aa: CASSQGAGANVLTF
v_call: TRBV25-1; clone_size: NA; d_call: NA; j_call: TRBJ1-3; cdr3_nt: TGTGCCAGCAGTGTGCCGGGAGCCGCCACCATATATTTT; cdr3_aa: CASSVPGAATIYF
v_call: TRBV13; clone_size: NA; d_call: TRBD2; j_call: TRBJ2-1; cdr3_nt: TGTGCCAGCAGCCCCCGGGGGGGGATACCTAGGGGGGATGAGCAGTTCTTC; cdr3_aa: CASSPRGGIPRGDEQFF
v_call: TRBV15; clone_size: NA; d_call: NA; j_call: TRBJ2-2; cdr3_nt: TGTGCCACCAGCAGAGATAGGGCCCAAGACAGCGGGCTGTTTTTT; cdr3_aa: CATSRDRAQDSGLFF
v_call: TRBV9; clone_size: NA; d_call: TRBD2; j_call: TRBJ2-5; cdr3_nt: TGTGCCAGCAGCGTAGGTCTACTAGCGGGGGGTGAACAAGAGACCCAGTACTTC; cdr3_aa: CASSVGLLAGGEQETQYF
v_call: TRBV29-1; clone_size: once; d_call: TRBD1; j_call: TRBJ2-4; cdr3_nt: TGCAGCGTTGAAGGTGGGACAGGGCGGGGGAACATTCAGTACTTC; cdr3_aa: CSVEGGTGRGNIQYF
v_call: TRBV7-7; clone_size: NA; d_call: NA; j_call: TRBJ2-2; cdr3_nt: TGTGCTAGCAGCCCGACAAATACCGGGGAGCTGTTTTTT; cdr3_aa: CASSPTNTGELFF
v_call: TRBV25-1; clone_size: NA; d_call: NA; j_call: TRBJ1-1; cdr3_nt: TGTGCCAGCAGTGAGTCTTACAGGGCGGGTCCTGAAGCTTTCTTT; cdr3_aa: CASSESYRAGPEAFF
v_call: TRBV19; clone_size: once; d_call: TRBD1; j_call: TRBJ2-3; cdr3_nt: TGTGCCAGTAGTATGGAAGGGACAGGGGACACAGATACGCAGTATTTT; cdr3_aa: CASSMEGTGDTDTQYF
v_call: TRBV2; clone_size: NA; d_call: TRBD2; j_call: TRBJ2-3; cdr3_nt: TGTGCCAGCAGCGTACTAGCGGGGGGCACAGATACGCAGTATTTT; cdr3_aa: CASSVLAGGTDTQYF
v_call: TRBV4-1; clone_size: NA; d_call: TRBD1; j_call: TRBJ1-5; cdr3_nt: TGCGCCAGCAGTCCGACAGGGAAGGGCAATCAGCCCCAGCATTTT; cdr3_aa: CASSPTGKGNQPQHF
v_call: TRBV29-1; clone_size: NA; d_call: TRBD1; j_call: TRBJ1-1; cdr3_nt: TGCAGCGCTCACCGGGACAGGGTCACTGAAGCTTTCTTT; cdr3_aa: CSAHRDRVTEAFF
v_call: TRBV9; clone_size: NA; d_call: TRBD1; j_call: TRBJ2-3; cdr3_nt: TGTGCCAGCAGCGTAAGGACAGGGGGGAGAGATACGCAGTATTTT; cdr3_aa: CASSVRTGGRDTQYF
v_call: TRBV2; clone_size: once; d_call: NA; j_call: TRBJ1-1; cdr3_nt: TGTGCCAGCAGTGAACGGGGAATGAGCAACACTGAAGCTTTCTTT; cdr3_aa: CASSERGMSNTEAFF
v_call: TRBV10-3; clone_size: NA; d_call: TRBD1; j_call: TRBJ2-2; cdr3_nt: TGTGCCATCACCCCGACAGGGGACACCGGGGAGCTGTTTTTT; cdr3_aa: CAITPTGDTGELFF
v_call: TRBV7-2; clone_size: once; d_call: TRBD1; j_call: TRBJ1-5; cdr3_nt: TGTGCCAGCAGCGGGGACAGGGCCGGCAATCAGCCCCAGCATTTT; cdr3_aa: CASSGDRAGNQPQHF
v_call: TRBV11-3; clone_size: NA; d_call: NA; j_call: TRBJ2-5; cdr3_nt: TGTGCCAGCAGCCCCCTTAGGGGCCCTCAGGAGACCCAGTACTTC; cdr3_aa: CASSPLRGPQETQYF
v_call: TRBV2; clone_size: NA; d_call: TRBD2; j_call: TRBJ2-3; cdr3_nt: TGTGCCAGCAGACGAGCGGGGGGCACAGATACGCAGTATTTT; cdr3_aa: CASRRAGGTDTQYF
v_call: TRBV19; clone_size: NA; d_call: NA; j_call: TRBJ1-5; cdr3_nt: TGTGCCAGTAGGGCAGGGACAAGTATTGGCAATCAGCCCCAGCATTTT; cdr3_aa: CASRAGTSIGNQPQHF
v_call: TRBV6-9; clone_size: few; d_call: NA; j_call: TRBJ1-2; cdr3_nt: TGTGCCAGCAGGAAACTTCAGGGACGGGGTAATAACTATGGCTACACCTTC; cdr3_aa: CASRKLQGRGNNYGYTF
v_call: TRBV18; clone_size: NA; d_call: NA; j_call: TRBJ1-3; cdr3_nt: TGTGCCAGCTCACTCACAGGGACTCCTTTCTCTGGAAACACCATATATTTT; cdr3_aa: CASSLTGTPFSGNTIYF
v_call: TRBV5-1; clone_size: NA; d_call: TRBD2; j_call: TRBJ2-1; cdr3_nt: TGCGCCAGTCGACTAGCGGGACAGATCAATGAGCAGTTCTTC; cdr3_aa: CASRLAGQINEQFF
v_call: TRBV7-9; clone_size: NA; d_call: NA; j_call: TRBJ1-1; cdr3_nt: TGTGCCAGCAGCTTCGGGGGTTACGCGAACACTGAAGCTTTCTTT; cdr3_aa: CASSFGGYANTEAFF
v_call: TRBV7-6; clone_size: NA; d_call: TRBD2; j_call: TRBJ2-3; cdr3_nt: TGTGCCAGCAGCCCCTGGGGCGGGGGGACAGATACGCAGTATTTT; cdr3_aa: CASSPWGGGTDTQYF
v_call: TRBV19; clone_size: NA; d_call: TRBD1; j_call: TRBJ2-1; cdr3_nt: TGTGCCAGTAGTATCTTTCCCGGGACAGGGCGACCCCCAGAGCAGTTCTTC; cdr3_aa: CASSIFPGTGRPPEQFF
v_call: TRBV5-6; clone_size: NA; d_call: TRBD1; j_call: TRBJ2-1; cdr3_nt: TGTGCCAGCAGTCTGGACAGGGTAAATGAGCAGTTCTTC; cdr3_aa: CASSLDRVNEQFF
v_call: TRBV6-6; clone_size: few; d_call: TRBD1; j_call: TRBJ2-7; cdr3_nt: TGTGCCAGCGCCGGACAGGGGCGGAGCGTGCAGTACTTC; cdr3_aa: CASAGQGRSVQYF
v_call: TRBV28; clone_size: NA; d_call: NA; j_call: TRBJ2-3; cdr3_nt: TGTGCCAGCAGTTTCGTCTACAGGGATACGCAGTATTTT; cdr3_aa: CASSFVYRDTQYF
v_call: TRBV19; clone_size: NA; d_call: TRBD1; j_call: TRBJ1-2; cdr3_nt: TGTGCCAGTAGGAATTCTTGGGGACAGGGTTCGAATGGCTACACCTTC; cdr3_aa: CASRNSWGQGSNGYTF